This T cell receptor (beta chain) was sequenced during a study of cytomegalovirus exposure and HLA in healthy donors. Study-wide background: Genetic ancestry analysis placed about 76% of the 400 or so donors that were genotyped in the Caucasian-associated cluster. Study-level findings and limits: Through in vitro validation, three CMV-associated chains were shown to be specific for CMV antigens. Some highly shared sequence variants likely arose as a pipeline artifact. Exclusion as indistinguishable affected some V segments, including TRBV6-2 and TRBV6-3.

Trimming removed 3 bases from V and 4 bases from J, with 12 bases in between. Looked up from germline, CDR1 is KGHSH and CDR2 is LQKENI. CDR3 length: 14 residues. Worth noting for this clone: The antigen is not known. At the DNA level, this CDR3 is encoded by other sequences in the same sample as well.

Use of 60 Vbeta and 13 Jbeta primers characterized the PCR. Profiled with immunoSEQ multiplex PCR; TCRdb holds only in-frame clones, not every one. There are around 130,000 clones in the sample; more than 60% occur only once, and around 1.9% lies in the top ten. Sample: PBMCs. This TCR was recovered from a woman aged 40 to 50 in good health and CMV-seronegative. The V call is TRBV18, the J call TRBJ2-5, with D possibly being TRBD1 (5 bases). Written as DNA, the CDR3 is TGTGCCAGCTCACCGGGCCAGGGTCGAGAGACCCAGTACTTC. Protein: CASSPGQGRETQYF.